This TCR beta chain emerged from a study of cytomegalovirus exposure and HLA in healthy donors. Study at large: Earlier findings included some 100 million unique TCR beta sequences obtained from about 179 million T cells.

Findings of the study overall: CMV serostatus was the only recorded immune exposure for donors.

13 Jbeta primers and 60 Vbeta primers were used for the PCR. Using immunoSEQ multiplex PCR, the repertoire was profiled, and TCRdb retains in-frame clones only, with some absent. The sample lists 150,000 to 200,000 clones, around 80% occurring once. Turning to this clone: The antigen remains unidentified.

V shed 5 bases and J 1 base; nucleotides not matched to a gene: 1. Germline CDR1 is MNHEY and CDR2 is SMNVEV (reference sequence). The CDR3 spans 13 residues. V usage is TRBV27 and J usage is TRBJ2-5; 7 positions agree with TRBD1. This sequence was found in a woman in her 30s in good health and CMV-seropositive. The specimen was PBMCs. The CDR3 sequence: CASSHRGQETQYF. CDR3 DNA: TGTGCCAGCAGTCACAGGGGCCAAGAGACCCAGTACTTC.